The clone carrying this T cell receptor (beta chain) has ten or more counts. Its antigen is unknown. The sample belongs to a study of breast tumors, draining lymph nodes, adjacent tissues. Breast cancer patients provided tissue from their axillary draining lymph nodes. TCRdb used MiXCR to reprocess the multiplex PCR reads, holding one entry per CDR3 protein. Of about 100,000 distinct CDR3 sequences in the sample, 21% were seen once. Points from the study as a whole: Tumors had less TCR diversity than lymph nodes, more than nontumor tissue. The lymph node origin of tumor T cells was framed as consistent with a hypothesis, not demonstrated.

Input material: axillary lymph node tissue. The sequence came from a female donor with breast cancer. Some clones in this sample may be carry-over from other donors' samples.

CDR3 nucleotides: TGTGCCAGCAGGACAACCTACAATGAGCAGTTCTTC. This encodes CASRTTYNEQFF. The V gene is TRBV12-3 or TRBV12-4, the J gene TRBJ2-1; D ambiguous. The CDR3 has 12 amino acids. Trimming shortened V by 6 bases and J by 2 bases, and 5 bases separated the two germline ends.